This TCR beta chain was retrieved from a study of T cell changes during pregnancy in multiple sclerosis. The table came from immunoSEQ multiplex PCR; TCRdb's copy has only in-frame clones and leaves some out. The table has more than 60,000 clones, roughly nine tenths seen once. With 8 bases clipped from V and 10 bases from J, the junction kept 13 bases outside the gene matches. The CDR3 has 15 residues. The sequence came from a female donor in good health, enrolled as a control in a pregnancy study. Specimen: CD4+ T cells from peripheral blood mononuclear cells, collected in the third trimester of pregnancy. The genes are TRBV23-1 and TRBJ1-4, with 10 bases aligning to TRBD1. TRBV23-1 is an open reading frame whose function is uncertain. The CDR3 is CASLYRDRGRGKLFF. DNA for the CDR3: TGCGCCAGCTTATACCGGGACAGGGGTCGGGGAAAACTGTTTTTT.